The rows below give T cell receptor beta chains drawn from one sample of a study of blood T cell repertoires in COVID-19. Method: immunoSEQ multiplex PCR; TCRdb's copy keeps in-frame clones and lacks some. Of 55,000 to 65,000 clones detected, 70% to 85% appear once; the ten largest clones hold roughly 6%. Sequences were obtained from peripheral blood. The origin of the receptors is a woman aged 55-69 years with acute or convalescent COVID-19. Each CDR3 is given with its conserved first and last residue. The order of the fields is clone size, J gene, V gene, D gene, CDR3 protein, CDR3 DNA. A D gene is named only where the DNA matches it firmly. Rows give clone size only sometimes, using once, few, many, or a class for an expanded clone.

size: .
J: TRBJ2-1
V: TRBV18
D: .
CDR3: CASSPLQIASNEQFF
DNA: TGTGCCAGCTCACCACTACAGATTGCGTCCAATGAGCAGTTCTTC

size: .
J: TRBJ2-1
V: TRBV2
D: TRBD2
CDR3: CASSAGLAGRDEQFF
DNA: TGTGCCAGCAGTGCCGGACTAGCGGGGCGCGATGAGCAGTTCTTC

size: .
J: TRBJ2-3
V: TRBV7-6
D: TRBD1
CDR3: CASSLFPGQGADTQYF
DNA: TGTGCCAGCAGCTTGTTCCCGGGACAGGGGGCAGATACGCAGTATTTT

size: .
J: TRBJ2-1
V: TRBV5-4
D: TRBD1
CDR3: CASSPGTGDNEQFF
DNA: TGTGCCAGCAGCCCCGGGACAGGGGACAATGAGCAGTTCTTC

size: few
J: TRBJ1-1
V: TRBV6-1
D: .
CDR3: CASSEHPGMNTEAFF
DNA: TGTGCCAGCAGTGAACACCCCGGGATGAACACTGAAGCTTTCTTT

size: once
J: TRBJ2-7
V: TRBV7-9
D: TRBD1
CDR3: CASSWSSGQGYEQYF
DNA: TGTGCCAGCAGCTGGTCCTCGGGACAGGGCTACGAGCAGTACTTC

size: .
J: TRBJ1-2
V: TRBV12-5
D: .
CDR3: CASGPLRGYGYTF
DNA: TGTGCTAGTGGGCCCCTCAGAGGCTATGGCTACACCTTC

size: .
J: TRBJ2-1
V: TRBV11-2
D: .
CDR3: CASSSQGLGEQFF
DNA: TGTGCCAGCAGCTCGCAGGGCCTGGGTGAGCAGTTCTTC

size: .
J: TRBJ2-2
V: TRBV18
D: .
CDR3: CASSPGGSTGELFF
DNA: TGTGCCAGCTCACCAGGGGGGTCCACCGGGGAGCTGTTTTTT

size: .
J: TRBJ2-6
V: TRBV9
D: .
CDR3: CASSPRHFSGANVLTF
DNA: TGTGCCAGCAGCCCAAGACACTTCTCTGGGGCCAACGTCCTGACTTTC

size: few
J: TRBJ1-1
V: TRBV29-1
D: .
CDR3: CSGTTGSSTEAFF
DNA: TGCAGCGGAACCACAGGGAGTAGCACTGAAGCTTTCTTT

size: .
J: TRBJ1-6
V: TRBV19
D: .
CDR3: CASTSNLGGGGPLHF
DNA: TGTGCCAGTACCTCCAACCTCGGGGGAGGGGGACCCCTCCACTTT

size: once
J: TRBJ2-7
V: TRBV6-6
D: .
CDR3: CASSPRYEQYF
DNA: TGTGCCAGCAGTCCCAGATACGAGCAGTACTTC

size: few
J: TRBJ1-2
V: TRBV19
D: TRBD1
CDR3: CASSIPPGTVWNYGYTF
DNA: TGTGCCAGTAGTATCCCCCCTGGGACAGTGTGGAACTATGGCTACACCTTC

size: .
J: TRBJ1-4
V: TRBV6-2/TRBV6-3
D: .
CDR3: CASSYSAFDSKEKLFF
DNA: TGTGCCAGCAGTTACTCGGCATTTGATTCGAAAGAAAAACTGTTTTTT

size: .
J: TRBJ1-2
V: TRBV2
D: TRBD1
CDR3: CASRSGTGGYYGYTF
DNA: TGTGCCAGCAGATCCGGGACAGGGGGTTACTATGGCTACACCTTC

size: once
J: TRBJ2-3
V: TRBV6-5
D: .
CDR3: CASSSGLLDTQYF
DNA: TGTGCCAGCAGCTCCGGACTACTAGATACGCAGTATTTT

size: .
J: TRBJ1-1
V: TRBV19
D: .
CDR3: CASTPWVSAEAFF
DNA: TGTGCCAGTACCCCTTGGGTGAGCGCTGAAGCTTTCTTT

size: few
J: TRBJ1-5
V: TRBV6-6
D: TRBD1
CDR3: CASNKRTGGSNQPQHF
DNA: TGTGCCAGCAATAAGAGGACAGGGGGTAGCAATCAGCCCCAGCATTTT

size: .
J: TRBJ2-6
V: TRBV19
D: .
CDR3: CASSIGITGGANVLTF
DNA: TGTGCCAGTAGTATTGGAATTACAGGGGGGGCCAACGTCCTGACTTTC

size: once
J: TRBJ1-5
V: TRBV6-5
D: TRBD1
CDR3: CASTFEGASNQPQHF
DNA: TGTGCCAGCACCTTTGAGGGGGCGAGCAATCAGCCCCAGCATTTT

size: .
J: TRBJ1-5
V: TRBV30
D: .
CDR3: CAWSVGVGPAGNQPQHF
DNA: TGTGCCTGGAGTGTAGGGGTTGGCCCGGCAGGCAATCAGCCCCAGCATTTT

size: .
J: TRBJ1-2
V: TRBV30
D: TRBD1
CDR3: CAWRTGNYGYTF
DNA: TGTGCCTGGAGGACAGGGAACTATGGCTACACCTTC

size: .
J: TRBJ1-2
V: TRBV27
D: .
CDR3: CASSLSGSGGYTF
DNA: TGTGCCAGCAGTTTGAGTGGCTCAGGAGGCTACACCTTC

size: .
J: TRBJ2-3
V: TRBV3-1/TRBV3-2
D: TRBD2
CDR3: CASSPSGGGTDTQYF
DNA: TGTGCCAGCAGCCCTTCCGGGGGGGGCACAGATACGCAGTATTTT